The clone carrying this T cell receptor (beta chain) was observed many times. Its antigen remains unknown. The data originate from a study of T cells after yellow fever vaccination. The TCR cDNA carried a universal primer site and UMIs from 5'RACE template switching. MiXCR, applied by TCRdb to the 5' RACE reads, yields one record per CDR3 protein. The sample comprises 200,000 to 300,000 distinct CDR3 sequences, about an eighth of which are singletons, and approximately 0.49% rests with the top ten. Overall study results and limits: Across the CD4 and CD8 compartments, a small share of clonotypes was present in both. Researchers report a weaker secondary response that nonetheless peaked faster, day 5 versus 15. Re-detected after boosting: most primary clones, 96% of CD4 and under 90% of CD8.

The CDR3 totals 15 residues. V lost 5 bases to trimming and J lost 6 bases; unmatched junction nucleotides: 5. Looked up from germline, CDR1 is SGHDT and CDR2 is YYEEEE. The starting material was CD4+ T cells sorted from PBMCs, obtained 45 days after the yellow fever booster vaccination. This chain links TRBV5-6 with TRBJ1-6; 10 nucleotides line up with TRBD1. The receptor was derived from a man aged 25-45 years who received the YFV17D yellow fever vaccine. CDR3 amino acids: CASRRQGAGNSPLHF. CDR3 in DNA: TGTGCCAGCAGACGACAGGGGGCTGGTAATTCACCCCTCCACTTT.